These T cell receptor beta chains were read from a single sample in a study of blood T cell repertoires in COVID-19. Sequenced by immunoSEQ multiplex PCR; TCRdb stores in-frame clones only, minus some. The data show approximately 250,000 clones, with roughly 90% seen just once and about 3% held by the top ten. Source material: PBMCs or T cells enriched from blood (not recorded which). The receptors originated from a middle-aged man who had been exposed to COVID-19. The CDR3 runs from the conserved cysteine through the conserved F or W. A D gene is named only where the DNA matches it firmly. Clone size, where shown, is once, few, many, or a class for clones that have expanded.

j_call clone_size v_call d_call cdr3_aa cdr3_nt
TRBJ2-7 - TRBV14 - CASSYSYEQYF TGTGCCAGCAGTTACTCCTACGAGCAGTACTTC
TRBJ2-4 - TRBV11-3 - CASSRPGQKLAKNIQYF TGTGCCAGCAGCAGACCGGGACAAAAGTTAGCCAAAAACATTCAGTACTTC
TRBJ1-5 - TRBV10-2 - CASSAGGGPQHF TGCGCCAGCAGTGCTGGGGGAGGACCCCAGCATTTT
TRBJ2-3 - TRBV7-3 - CASSLRQSSDTQYF TGTGCCAGCAGCTTAAGACAGAGTTCGGATACGCAGTATTTT
TRBJ1-3 once TRBV3-1/TRBV3-2 - CASTFSGNTIYF TGTGCCAGCACCTTCTCTGGAAACACCATATATTTT
TRBJ1-1 - TRBV11-2 - CASSLDQGSTEAFF TGTGCCAGCAGCTTAGATCAGGGGAGCACTGAAGCTTTCTTT
TRBJ2-1 - TRBV6-5 TRBD2 CASRGTSGGHNEQFF TGTGCCAGCAGGGGGACTAGCGGGGGCCACAATGAGCAGTTCTTC
TRBJ2-2 once TRBV21-1 - CASSKRDAPVRGTSITGELFF TGTGCCAGCAGCAAACGGGACGCCCCGGTCAGGGGGACTAGTATCACCGGGGAGCTGTTTTTT
TRBJ2-5 - TRBV7-9 - CASSSPEQGRETQYF TGTGCCAGCAGCTCGCCAGAACAGGGACGGGAGACCCAGTACTTC
TRBJ2-2 - TRBV5-5 TRBD2 CASSFRLAPGELFF TGTGCCAGCAGCTTTAGACTAGCGCCCGGGGAGCTGTTTTTT
TRBJ2-1 - TRBV28 TRBD1 CASSSPRTGRQVNEQFF TGTGCCAGCAGCTCACCTCGGACAGGAAGACAGGTGAATGAGCAGTTCTTC
TRBJ1-3 - TRBV30 TRBD1 CAWFDRVFGNTIYF TGTGCCTGGTTCGACAGGGTTTTTGGAAACACCATATATTTT
TRBJ2-1 - TRBV19 TRBD2 CASSKLAGKLTYNEQFF TGTGCCAGTAGTAAACTAGCGGGAAAACTTACCTACAATGAGCAGTTCTTC
TRBJ2-7 - TRBV11-2 TRBD2 CASSQGLAVYEQYF TGTGCCAGCAGCCAGGGACTAGCGGTTTACGAGCAGTACTTC
TRBJ2-1 once TRBV10-3 TRBD1 CAISEVSGQGNNEQFF TGTGCCATCAGTGAGGTTAGCGGACAGGGTAACAATGAGCAGTTCTTC
TRBJ2-7 few TRBV10-2 - CASSVVLPYEQYF TGCGCCAGCAGTGTGGTTCTACCGTACGAGCAGTACTTC
TRBJ1-6 - TRBV27 - CASTLGVGGNSPLHF TGTGCCAGCACCCTCGGGGTGGGAGGCAATTCACCCCTCCACTTT
TRBJ1-1 - TRBV5-1 - CASSLGYSRVMKDTEAFF TGCGCCAGCAGCTTGGGATATTCCAGGGTAATGAAGGACACTGAAGCTTTCTTT
TRBJ2-7 - TRBV12-3/TRBV12-4 - CASSLGSPYEQYF TGTGCCAGCAGCTTGGGGAGTCCCTACGAGCAGTACTTC
TRBJ2-2 - TRBV23-1 - CASSHWQGDTGELFF TGCGCCAGCAGTCACTGGCAGGGCGACACCGGGGAGCTGTTTTTT
TRBJ2-7 - TRBV6-5 TRBD1 CASSYSGDRAYEQYF TGTGCCAGCAGTTACTCGGGGGACAGGGCCTACGAGCAGTACTTC
TRBJ2-1 once TRBV2 - CASSEELVNEQFF TGTGCCAGCAGTGAGGAACTAGTCAATGAGCAGTTCTTC
TRBJ1-2 - TRBV19 - CASSIRENYGYTF TGTGCCAGTAGTATCAGGGAAAACTATGGCTACACCTTC
TRBJ2-7 once TRBV7-2 TRBD1 CASSLVGTGDSYEQYF TGTGCCAGCAGCTTAGTCGGGACAGGTGACTCCTACGAGCAGTACTTC
TRBJ2-4 - TRBV7-8 TRBD2 CASSRSRAGLNKNIQYF TGTGCCAGCAGCCGCTCTAGAGCGGGGCTTAACAAAAACATTCAGTACTTC
TRBJ2-7 - TRBV11-2 - CASSHGHNEQYF TGTGCCAGCAGCCACGGACATAACGAGCAGTACTTC
TRBJ1-1 few TRBV5-1 - CASSLTGTLNTEAFF TGCGCCAGCAGCTTAACAGGGACCTTGAACACTGAAGCTTTCTTT
TRBJ1-6 - TRBV27 TRBD1 CASSKGGPSPLHF TGTGCCAGCAGTAAAGGGGGCCCTTCACCCCTCCACTTT
TRBJ1-1 - TRBV5-6 - CASSLASSRRNTEAFF TGTGCCAGCAGCCTGGCTTCGTCGCGGAGGAACACTGAAGCTTTCTTT
TRBJ1-1 - TRBV18 TRBD1 CASSPLGGGVDTEAFF TGTGCCAGCTCACCCCTAGGGGGCGGTGTGGACACTGAAGCTTTCTTT
TRBJ1-2 - TRBV5-4 - CASRSTPYGYTF TGTGCCAGCAGATCGACTCCCTATGGCTACACCTTC
TRBJ1-2 - TRBV9 - CASSVGGGAIYGYTF TGTGCCAGCAGCGTAGGAGGGGGGGCGATCTATGGCTACACCTTC
TRBJ1-6 - TRBV5-1 TRBD1 CASSFGTELGSPLHF TGCGCCAGCAGCTTCGGGACAGAGCTGGGTTCACCCCTCCACTTT
TRBJ1-5 - TRBV28 - CASSYYVGVSNQPQHF TGTGCCAGCAGTTATTATGTAGGGGTGAGCAATCAGCCCCAGCATTTT
TRBJ2-2 - TRBV10-1 TRBD2 CASSLGLATGGELFF TGCGCCAGCAGCCTCGGACTAGCTACGGGCGGGGAGCTGTTTTTT
TRBJ1-5 - TRBV6-1 - CASSERDFGQPQHF TGTGCCAGCAGTGAACGGGATTTTGGTCAGCCCCAGCATTTT
TRBJ1-3 - TRBV9 - CASSVDPGGSGNTIYF TGTGCCAGCAGCGTAGACCCCGGGGGCTCTGGAAACACCATATATTTT
TRBJ2-7 - TRBV5-4 TRBD1 CASSLRGPYEQYF TGTGCCAGCAGCTTGAGGGGGCCCTACGAGCAGTACTTC
TRBJ2-2 - TRBV19 - CASRLFRMGDTGELFF TGTGCCAGTAGACTTTTCCGGATGGGCGACACCGGGGAGCTGTTTTTT
TRBJ2-7 - TRBV28 - CATLSYEQYF TGTGCCACCCTCTCCTACGAGCAGTACTTC
TRBJ2-6 - TRBV28 - CASLRGPGANVLTF TGTGCCAGCCTCAGAGGGCCTGGGGCCAACGTCCTGACTTTC
TRBJ1-2 - TRBV18 - CASSLKGDGGYTF TGTGCCAGCTCGTTGAAGGGGGATGGTGGCTACACCTTC
TRBJ2-6 - TRBV3-1/TRBV3-2 - CASSPDPGSGANVLTF TGTGCCAGCAGCCCTGACCCGGGCTCTGGGGCCAACGTCCTGACTTTC
TRBJ1-1 - TRBV18 TRBD1 CASSPGTANTEAFF TGTGCCAGCTCACCAGGGACAGCGAACACTGAAGCTTTCTTT
TRBJ2-7 - TRBV5-1 TRBD1 CASSLGLRQGTYEQYF TGCGCCAGCAGCTTGGGATTACGACAGGGCACCTACGAGCAGTACTTC
TRBJ2-5 - TRBV2 - CASTIQGGRETQYF TGTGCCAGCACTATACAGGGTGGGCGGGAGACCCAGTACTTC